This record concerns one T cell receptor (beta chain) sequence. Its antigen target is currently unknown. No base quality values were provided; no much bigger clone lies one nucleotide off. This record belongs to a study of blood T cell repertoires in COVID-19 (dated by TCRdb to the early 2020s). In the study overall: The collaborator samples originated in the United States, Italy and Spain and spanned the acute and convalescent phases of COVID-19. The prospective study material was composed of cDNA or gDNA derived from T cells, B-cell-depleted T cells, or PBMCs. Deeply sampled blood TCRbeta repertoires from subjects exposed to, actively infected with, or recovered from COVID-19 were included in the dataset. The repertoires were released in a freely available public database meant as a resource for research on the immune response to SARS-CoV-2. The samples were drawn from two sources: the first 160 participants of the ongoing ImmuneRACE study, and about 1,300 subjects contributed by 6 global collaborators. A de-identified subject ID, COVID-19 status, age in years and sex were almost always included in the sample metadata. Where available, HLA class I and class II types were taken from metadata supplied by the sample provider and were not determined by assay-based typing. Results the study describes overall, beyond this receptor: Clinical and demographic metadata were provided uncurated, with the amount varying by source and participant.

The immunoSEQ Assay, a bias-controlled multiplex PCR, was used to amplify TCRbeta CDR3 regions from genomic DNA. The authors processed their data as follows. Within the assay, amplification of reference gene primers was used to estimate how many nucleated cells each sample contained. To quantify the absolute abundance of each unique TCRbeta CDR3 rearrangement, sequence reads were collapsed and filtered. Productive Simpson clonality was computed per sample as the square root of Simpson's diversity index over productive rearrangements. This immuneACCESS table, as held by TCRdb, lists in-frame sequences with V and J called but not all clones. Of the missing ones, under half trace to an unresolved V gene in checked studies; the others have no known cause. From that table come the V and J calls and clone size; the DNA was used to work out D and trimming. The table for this sample lists about 310,000 clones; more than 75% of them were counted only once. The ten largest clones represent 1.3% of the sample.

Measured from the cysteine to the phenylalanine, the CDR3 is 15 residues long. Only the CDR3 region is kept as DNA, spanning 45 bases read in frame from base 1. V is trimmed back by 4 bases and J by 5 bases, and the junction contains 13 bases that no gene match accounts for. The germline V gene yields SQVTM for CDR1 and ANQGSEA for CDR2. Collaborating institutions collected whole blood in K2EDTA tubes following their own protocols. Collaborator samples were shipped for TCRbeta analysis as frozen whole blood, isolated PBMCs, or DNA extracted from either sample type. Sequencing was done on a sample of peripheral blood. This TCR was recovered from a man in his 70s with acute or convalescent COVID-19. The rearrangement joined TRBV29-1 to TRBJ1-1, and TRBD1 aligns with 7 junction nucleotides. The CDR3 region reads CSVAYRGPRGTEAFF. The nucleotides are TGCAGCGTTGCGTATAGGGGGCCAAGGGGAACTGAAGCTTTCTTT.